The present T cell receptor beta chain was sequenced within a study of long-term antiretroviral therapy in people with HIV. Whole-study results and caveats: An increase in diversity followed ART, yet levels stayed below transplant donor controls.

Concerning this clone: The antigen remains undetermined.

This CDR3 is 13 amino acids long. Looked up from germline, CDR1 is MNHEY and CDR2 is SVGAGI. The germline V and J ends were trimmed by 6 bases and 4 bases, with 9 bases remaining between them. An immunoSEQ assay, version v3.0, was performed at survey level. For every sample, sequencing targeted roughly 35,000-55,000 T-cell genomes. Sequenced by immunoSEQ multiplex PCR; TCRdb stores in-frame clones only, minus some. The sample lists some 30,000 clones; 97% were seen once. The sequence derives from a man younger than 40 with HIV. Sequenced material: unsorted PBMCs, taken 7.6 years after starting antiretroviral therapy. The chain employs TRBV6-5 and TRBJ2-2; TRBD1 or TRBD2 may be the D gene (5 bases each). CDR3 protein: CASSPGGTGELFF. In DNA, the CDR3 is TGTGCCAGCAGCCCTGGGGGCACCGGGGAGCTGTTTTTT.